Below, 27 T cell receptor beta chains from the same sample are listed, as sequenced in a study of cytomegalovirus exposure and HLA in healthy donors. The PCR employed 60 Vbeta primers together with 13 Jbeta primers. Profiled with immunoSEQ multiplex PCR; TCRdb holds only in-frame clones, not every one. The data show 150,000 to 200,000 clones, with 75% to 90% seen just once and about 5.7% held by the top ten. The sample taken for sequencing was PBMCs. The receptors were sampled from a man in his forties or fifties in good health and CMV-seropositive.

This clone has a handful of counts. V usage is TRBV18 and J usage is TRBJ2-7, with D tentatively TRBD2 (6 bases). Germline lookup yields CDR1 KGHSH and CDR2 LQKENI. Trimming shortened V by 0 bases and J by 4 bases, and 13 bases separated the two germline ends. This CDR3 is 15 amino acids long. The CDR3 coding sequence is TGTGCCAGCTCACCACCGGGCGGGGACGGATACGAGCAGTACTTC. It codes for CASSPPGGDGYEQYF.

Worth noting for this clone: Compared with germline, one end of the junction differs, possibly owing to a read error. The rearrangement uses TRBV14 and TRBJ2-7; TRBD1 agrees at 7 bases. Germline lookup yields CDR1 SGHDN and CDR2 FVKESK. The CDR3 covers 15 residues. In DNA, the CDR3 is TGTGCCAGCAGCCAAGGGGGACAGCCCCCCTACGAGCAGCACTTC. Protein product: CASSQGGQPPYEQHF.

As to this clone: This specimen includes other DNA sequences encoding the same CDR3. As DNA, the CDR3 is TGCGCCAGCAGCTTGACCCCCGGGGAGACCCAGTACTTC. It codes for CASSLTPGETQYF. The V gene is TRBV5-1, the J gene TRBJ2-5; D is unresolved. The V and J ends lost 1 base and 5 bases respectively, with 9 bases between them. CDR3 length: 13 amino acids. Germline CDR1 and CDR2: SGHRS and YFSETQ. Using reference TRBV5-1 and TRBJ2-5 for the parts outside the CDR3, the full variable domain is KAGVTQTPRYLIKTRGQQVTLSCSPISGHRSVSWYQQTPGQGLQFLFEYFSETQRNKGNFPGRFSGRQFSNSRSEMNVSTLELGDSALYLCASSLTPGETQYFGPGTRLLVL.

CDR3 in DNA: TGTGCCGGAAGGACAGGGGTTAAGGAGACCCAGTACTTC. Translation: CAGRTGVKETQYF. The chain has TRBV2 and TRBJ2-5; the match to TRBD1 covers 9 bases. CDR3 length: 13 residues. The V segment lost 11 bases and the J segment 5 bases; nucleotides outside the gene matches: 9. CDR1 and CDR2 (germline): SNHLY, FYNNEI.

On this clone itself: The same CDR3 is also encoded by other DNA sequences in this sample. V usage is TRBV19 and J usage is TRBJ1-3; D is possibly TRBD1 (5 bases). Germline V lookup: CDR1 LNHDA, CDR2 SQIVND (reference sequence). V lost 6 bases and J 0 bases, leaving 12 bases between the germline ends. This CDR3 comprises 15 residues. CDR3 residues: CASSARDSSGNTIYF. CDR3 coding DNA: TGTGCCAGTAGCGCGCGAGACAGCTCTGGAAACACCATATATTTT.

The table lists this clone with a count of one. J is TRBJ2-7 and V is TRBV5-6; TRBD1 matches 8 bases. V was pared by 3 bases and J by 5 bases, with 7 bases of the junction left unmatched. The CDR3 extends over 14 amino acids. Germline lookup yields CDR1 SGHDT and CDR2 YYEEEE. The CDR3 DNA is TGTGCCAGCAGCTGGAGCGACAGGGGCCACGAGCAGTACTTC. Protein: CASSWSDRGHEQYF.

The V call is TRBV2, the J call TRBJ1-1, with TRBD1 identical over 7 bases. V lost 5 bases to trimming and J lost 1 base; unmatched junction nucleotides: 4. This CDR3 comprises 14 residues. Germline V gene sequence: CDR1 SNHLY, CDR2 FYNNEI. The CDR3 DNA follows: TGTGCCAGCAGTAAGGGACAGCCGAACACTGAAGCTTTCTTT. Protein product: CASSKGQPNTEAFF.

The rearrangement joins TRBV2 to TRBJ2-7, with TRBD1 matching 7 bases. Germline V gene sequence: CDR1 SNHLY, CDR2 FYNNEI. V shed 5 bases, J shed 3 bases, and the junction held 4 bases outside the gene matches. The CDR3 is 13 residues long. This chain's CDR3 is CASSRDRNYEQYF. CDR3 DNA sequence: TGTGCCAGCAGTCGGGACAGAAACTACGAGCAGTACTTC.

Only a few counts were recorded for this clone. The gene calls are TRBV7-9 and TRBJ2-3; 10 bases line up with TRBD2. This CDR3 has 17 amino acids. V lost 2 bases, J lost 2 bases, and 7 bases stayed unmatched. CDR1 and CDR2 from the germline V gene are SEHNR and FQNEAQ (reference sequence). The CDR3: CASSLIRSGGDTDTQYF. The CDR3 DNA sequence: TGTGCCAGCAGCTTAATCCGGAGCGGGGGGGACACAGATACGCAGTATTTT. Filled out from reference TRBV7-9 and TRBJ2-3, the complete variable domain reads DTGVSQNPRHKITKRGQNVTFRCDPISEHNRLYWYRQTLGQGPEFLTYFQNEAQLEKSRLLSDRFSAERPKGSFSTLEIQRTEQGDSAMYLCASSLIRSGGDTDTQYFGPGTRLTVL.

The V gene is TRBV15, the J gene TRBJ2-5; maybe TRBD1 (5 bases). CDR1 and CDR2 (germline): LNHNV, YYDKDF (reference sequence). The length of the CDR3 is 15 residues. Trimming left V 1 base short and J 0 bases short, with 9 bases between. The CDR3 sequence: CATSRAPGHQETQYF. CDR3 DNA sequence: TGTGCCACCAGCAGAGCTCCAGGGCACCAAGAGACCCAGTACTTC.

This clone was seen more than once but under ten times. The chain uses TRBV4-3 and TRBJ2-3, with 8 bases that match TRBD1. The trim removed 0 bases at V and 5 bases at J, leaving 4 bases unmatched. The V gene's germline CDR1 is LGHNA and CDR2 YSLEER. This CDR3 region has 15 residues. The CDR3 sequence: CASSQDRGRVDTQYF. The CDR3 DNA reads as TGCGCCAGCAGCCAAGACAGGGGGCGCGTAGATACGCAGTATTTT.

The chain is built from TRBV19 and TRBJ1-5, with 7 positions matching TRBD1. The CDR3 is 14 residues long. V lost 1 base, J lost 4 bases, and 1 base stayed unmatched. Germline CDR1 LNHDA, CDR2 SQIVND (reference sequence). CDR3 amino acids: CASSIVQGNQPQHF. The CDR3 DNA follows: TGTGCCAGTAGTATAGTACAGGGGAATCAGCCCCAGCATTTT.

This clone was seen once. The rearrangement joins TRBV2 to TRBJ2-3, with D possibly TRBD1 on 7 matching bases. Germline values: CDR1 SNHLY, CDR2 FYNNEI. V was trimmed by 6 bases and J by 4 bases, leaving 26 bases between them. This CDR3 has 18 residues. CDR3 residues: CASSHNGGGGAGADTQYF. As DNA, the CDR3 is TGTGCCAGCAGCCACAATGGAGGGGGCGGGGCTGGGGCAGATACGCAGTATTTT. The full variable domain, in which reference TRBV2 and TRBJ2-3 provide the parts outside the CDR3, is EPEVTQTPSHQVTQMGQEVILRCVPISNHLYFYWYRQILGQKVEFLVSFYNNEISEKSEIFDDQFSVERPDGSNFTLKIRSTKLEDSAMYFCASSHNGGGGAGADTQYFGPGTRLTVL.

This clone was detected only a few times. This sequence joins TRBV6-1 and TRBJ1-1, with D uncertain. This CDR3 is 14 amino acids long. Germline-derived CDR1 and CDR2 are MNHNS and SASEGT. V shed 2 bases and J shed 1 base, with 8 bases lying between them. DNA for the CDR3: TGTGCCAGCAGTGAATGGGAGAGGAACACTGAAGCTTTCTTT. Protein: CASSEWERNTEAFF.

Here the CDR3 reads CASSPTGNSYEQYF. DNA of the CDR3: TGTGCCAGCTCACCAACAGGCAACTCCTACGAGCAGTACTTC. This chain links TRBV18 with TRBJ2-7; possible D gene TRBD1, 5 bases. V lost 2 bases and J lost 0, with 8 bases in between. Germline V gene lookup returns CDR1 KGHSH and CDR2 LQKENI. The CDR3 runs 14 residues.

This clone was observed a handful of times. The chain is built from TRBV5-4 and TRBJ2-5, with TRBD2 identical over 7 bases. The germline V gene has CDR1 SGHNT and CDR2 YYREEE (reference sequence). This CDR3 spans 15 amino acids. The V and J ends lost 0 bases and 2 bases, in that order; junction bases with no gene match: 4. The CDR3 nucleotides read TGTGCCAGCAGCTTGGGGGAGGGATGGCAAGAGACCCAGTACTTC. Its protein product is CASSLGEGWQETQYF.

This clone came up a few times. The rearrangement joins TRBV7-9 to TRBJ1-3, with D tentatively TRBD1 (5 bases). Trimming took off 8 bases at V and 0 bases at J, with 11 bases between the two ends. The germline CDR1 and CDR2 sequences are SEHNR and FQNEAQ (reference sequence). CDR3 length: 14 amino acids. The CDR3 here is CASPQGISGNTIYF. The CDR3 nucleotides read TGTGCCAGCCCTCAGGGAATCTCTGGAAACACCATATATTTT.

The rearrangement joins TRBV27 to TRBJ2-7, with unresolved D. The CDR3 length is 11 residues. Trimming took 5 bases from V and 3 from J, leaving 5 bases between them. Germline CDR1 and CDR2: MNHEY and SMNVEV (reference sequence). The CDR3 spells CASSVGYEQYF. DNA of the CDR3: TGTGCCAGCAGTGTCGGCTACGAGCAGTACTTC.

The CDR3 DNA is TGTGCCAGCTCACCTCAGAGGGCTGGGACTGAAGCTTTCTTT. Encoded protein: CASSPQRAGTEAFF. The chain couples TRBV18 to TRBJ1-1; D gene ambiguous. The germline V and J ends were trimmed by 3 bases and 5 bases, with 13 bases remaining between them. This CDR3 region has 14 residues. Germline V gives CDR1 KGHSH, CDR2 LQKENI.

A remark on this clone: An end of the junction differs from the germline gene, which may be a read error. The rearrangement joins TRBV7-7 to TRBJ2-5; tentative D call: TRBD1 (5 bases). CDR3 length: 14 residues. Germline CDR1 reads SSHAT; CDR2 reads FNYEAQ (reference sequence). As DNA, the CDR3 is TGTGCTAGCAGCTTAGAAGGGGTTCAAGAGACCCAGTACTTC. This codes for CASSLEGVQETQYF.

This clone was observed a single time. The genes are TRBV5-8 and TRBJ2-1; D may be TRBD1 (6 bases). This CDR3 spans 13 amino acids. Germline V gene lookup returns CDR1 SGHTS and CDR2 YDEGEE. The ends were cut back, 2 bases at V and 6 bases at J, with 9 bases in the middle. The CDR3 is CASSLPGANEQFF. CDR3 DNA: TGTGCCAGCAGCTTACCAGGGGCCAATGAGCAGTTCTTC.

The genes are TRBV6-1 and TRBJ1-2, with TRBD1 matching 7 bases. CDR1 and CDR2 (germline): MNHNS, SASEGT. CDR3 length: 15 amino acids. V trimming: 10 bases; J trimming: 4 bases; junction bases outside the gene matches: 15. CDR3 sequence: CATFPLGQFFYGYTF. The CDR3 nucleotides read TGTGCCACCTTCCCTCTGGGACAGTTCTTCTATGGCTACACCTTC.

This chain joins TRBV19 and TRBJ1-2; D may be TRBD1 (6 bases). V dropped 7 bases and J dropped 2 bases, with 14 bases sitting between them. The CDR3 extends over 14 amino acids. The germline V gene encodes CDR1 LNHDA and CDR2 SQIVND (reference sequence). The CDR3 loop reads CASNDRFVNYGYTF. The CDR3, as DNA: TGTGCCAGTAATGACAGGTTTGTGAACTATGGCTACACCTTC.

The CDR3 reads CASSPLAGTYEQYF. The DNA for the CDR3 is TGTGCCAGTAGTCCATTAGCGGGGACCTACGAGCAGTACTTC. The chain links TRBV19 to TRBJ2-7; TRBD2 agrees at 8 bases. This CDR3 comprises 14 residues. V lost 5 bases and J lost 2; bases outside the gene matches: 5. Germline V gene data show CDR1 as LNHDA and CDR2 as SQIVND (reference sequence).

CDR3 bases: TGTGCCAGCAGCTTAATGGGACTAGCAGCCACAGATACGCAGTATTTT. Protein product: CASSLMGLAATDTQYF. The genes are TRBV7-9 and TRBJ2-3, with TRBD2 identical over 9 bases. Germline-derived CDR1 and CDR2 are SEHNR and FQNEAQ (reference sequence). Germline trimming cut 2 bases from V and 2 bases from J; bases unmatched to any gene: 5. The CDR3 runs 16 residues.

This sequence joins TRBV5-6 and TRBJ1-5, with D possibly being TRBD1 (6 bases). The CDR3 is made up of 14 amino acids. Germline CDR1 reads SGHDT; CDR2 reads YYEEEE. Trimming cost V 1 base and J 6 bases, with 11 bases left between them. CDR3 loop: CASSLRGAGQPQHF. CDR3 sequence (DNA): TGTGCCAGCAGCTTGCGGGGGGCGGGTCAGCCCCAGCATTTT.

The rearrangement uses TRBV13 and TRBJ1-1, with 7 bases lining up with TRBD1. Germline V CDR1 and CDR2: PRHDT, FYEKMQ (reference sequence). Trimming cost V 4 bases and J 2 bases; bases outside gene matches: 10. CDR3 length equals 16 residues. As DNA, the CDR3 is TGTGCCAGCAGCTCAGCGACAGGGCGGGTTAACACTGAAGCTTTCTTT. This sequence encodes CASSSATGRVNTEAFF.